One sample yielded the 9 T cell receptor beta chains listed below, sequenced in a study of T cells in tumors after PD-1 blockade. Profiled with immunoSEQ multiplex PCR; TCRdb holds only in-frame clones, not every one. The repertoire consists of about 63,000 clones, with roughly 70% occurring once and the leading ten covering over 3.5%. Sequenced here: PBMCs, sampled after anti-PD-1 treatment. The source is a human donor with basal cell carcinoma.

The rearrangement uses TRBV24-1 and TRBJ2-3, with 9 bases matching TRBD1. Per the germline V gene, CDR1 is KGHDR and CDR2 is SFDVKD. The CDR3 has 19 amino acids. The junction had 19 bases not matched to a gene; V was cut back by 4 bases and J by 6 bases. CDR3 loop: CATSDRPVWTGVAPDTQYF. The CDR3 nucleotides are TGTGCCACCAGTGACCGCCCCGTCTGGACAGGGGTGGCACCGGATACGCAGTATTTT.

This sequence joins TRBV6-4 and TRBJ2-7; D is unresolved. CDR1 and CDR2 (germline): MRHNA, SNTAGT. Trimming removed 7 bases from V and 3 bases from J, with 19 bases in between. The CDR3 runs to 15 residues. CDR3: CASTLRKRKDYEQYF. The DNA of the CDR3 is TGTGCCAGCACCCTTAGGAAGAGAAAAGACTACGAGCAGTACTTC.

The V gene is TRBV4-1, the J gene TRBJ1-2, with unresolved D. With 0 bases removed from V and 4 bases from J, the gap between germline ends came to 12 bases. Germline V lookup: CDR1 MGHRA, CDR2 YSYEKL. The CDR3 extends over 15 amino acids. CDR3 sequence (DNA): TGCGCCAGCAGCCAAGAACGTTACACCTCCTATGGCTACACCTTC. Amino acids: CASSQERYTSYGYTF.

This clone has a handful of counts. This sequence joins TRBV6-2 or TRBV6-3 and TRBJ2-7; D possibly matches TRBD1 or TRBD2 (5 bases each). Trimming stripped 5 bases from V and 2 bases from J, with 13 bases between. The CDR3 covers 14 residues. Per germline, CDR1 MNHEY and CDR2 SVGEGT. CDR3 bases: TGTGCCAGCAGTCAGGGACCGACCACCTACGAGCAGTACTTC. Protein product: CASSQGPTTYEQYF.

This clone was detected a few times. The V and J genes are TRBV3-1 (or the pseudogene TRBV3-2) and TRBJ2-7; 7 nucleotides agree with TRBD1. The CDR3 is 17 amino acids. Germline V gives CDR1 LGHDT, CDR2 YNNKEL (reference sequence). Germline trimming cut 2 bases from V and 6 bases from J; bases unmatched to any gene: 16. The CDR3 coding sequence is TGTGCCAGCAGCCAATTGGGGTCCGTCACAGGGGACCCCGAGCAGTACTTC. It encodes CASSQLGSVTGDPEQYF.

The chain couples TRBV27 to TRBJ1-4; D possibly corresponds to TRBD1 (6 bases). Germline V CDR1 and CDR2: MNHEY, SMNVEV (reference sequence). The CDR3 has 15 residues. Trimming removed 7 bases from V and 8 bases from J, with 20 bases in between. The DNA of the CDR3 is TGTGCCAGCAAGCCAGGGGAGTTGCTGGGGGAAAAACTGTTTTTT. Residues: CASKPGELLGEKLFF.

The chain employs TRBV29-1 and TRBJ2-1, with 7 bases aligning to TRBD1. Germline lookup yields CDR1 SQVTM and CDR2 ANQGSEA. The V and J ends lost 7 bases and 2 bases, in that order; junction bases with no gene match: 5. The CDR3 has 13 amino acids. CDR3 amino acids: CSGKGTAYNEQFF. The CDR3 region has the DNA TGCAGCGGTAAGGGGACAGCCTACAATGAGCAGTTCTTC.

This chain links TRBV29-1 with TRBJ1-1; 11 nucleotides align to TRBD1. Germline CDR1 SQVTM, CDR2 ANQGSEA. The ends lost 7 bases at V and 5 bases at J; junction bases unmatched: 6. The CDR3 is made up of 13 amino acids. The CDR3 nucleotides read TGCAGCGGGGGACAGGGGGAGAGGACTGAAGCTTTCTTT. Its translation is CSGGQGERTEAFF.

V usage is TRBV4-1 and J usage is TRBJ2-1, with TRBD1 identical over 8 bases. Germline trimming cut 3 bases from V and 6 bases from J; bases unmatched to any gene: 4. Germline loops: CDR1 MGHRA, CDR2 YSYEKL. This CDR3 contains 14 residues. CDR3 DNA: TGCGCCAGCAGCCAGACAGGGGTTCGCAATGAGCAGTTCTTC. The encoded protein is CASSQTGVRNEQFF.